This T cell receptor (beta chain) was found in a study of T cell repertoires in cytomegalovirus infection. Across the study: Use of recently identified HLA-C-restricted and well-studied HLA-B-restricted CMV epitopes was part of the study. Study-wide results and limits: Across the ex vivo response, the dominant clonotypes were HLA-C-restricted CMV-specific TCR beta clonotypes.

This clonotype turned up a few times. The antigen is not known. The CDR3 sequence is 12 residues long. Per germline, CDR1 SEHNR and CDR2 FQNEAQ (reference sequence). V dropped 3 bases and J dropped 4 bases, with 5 bases sitting between them. TCRdb redid the calling of the reads with MiXCR, one entry per CDR3 protein. This sample has 45,000 to 55,000 distinct CDR3 sequences, with about a fifth found just once. The rearrangement links TRBV7-9 to TRBJ2-3; no clear D gene. The receptor's source is a human donor in good health (CMV status not recorded). Some clones in this sample may be carry-over from other donors' samples. Sequencing was performed on CD8+ T cells from cultured PBMCs, taken from culture after CMV antigen stimulation. CDR3: CASSFRPDTQYF. In DNA, the CDR3 is TGTGCCAGCAGCTTCCGCCCAGATACGCAGTATTTT.